One and the same sample provided the 27 T cell receptor beta chains below, sequenced in a study of response to subunit inactivated influenza vaccine. Each CDR3 protein is one row after TCRdb ran MiXCR on the RT-PCR reads. The sample lists 400,000 to 550,000 distinct CDR3 sequences, roughly 25% occurring once. The sequencing used CD4+ T cells sorted from PBMCs, collected approximately 5 days after vaccination. Receptor source: a man aged 50 to 59 who received an inactivated influenza vaccine.

This rearrangement joins TRBV18 to TRBJ2-3; 13 nucleotides align to TRBD2. Germline V gene lookup returns CDR1 KGHSH and CDR2 LQKENI. The trim removed 3 bases at V and 2 bases at J, leaving 20 bases unmatched. The CDR3 has 22 amino acids. The CDR3 is CASSPRAGVLAGGPGDTDTQYF. CDR3 nucleotides: TGTGCCAGCTCACCTAGAGCCGGGGTACTAGCGGGAGGGCCCGGTGACACAGATACGCAGTATTTT.

This clonotype was seen only a few times. The gene calls are TRBV4-3 and TRBJ2-1; TRBD2 matches 12 bases. CDR1 is LGHNA and CDR2 is YSLEER in the germline V gene. The V and J ends lost 1 base and 10 bases, in that order; junction bases with no gene match: 5. The CDR3 runs 15 residues. CDR3 sequence: CASSQGTSGVLEQFF. CDR3 bases: TGCGCCAGCAGCCAAGGGACTAGCGGGGTTTTGGAGCAGTTCTTC.

The gene calls are TRBV10-3 and TRBJ2-7; 10 bases map to TRBD1. The CDR3 consists of 13 residues. The V gene's germline CDR1 is ENHRY and CDR2 SYGVKD. V shed 9 bases and J 7 bases; nucleotides not matched to a gene: 9. The CDR3 nucleotides are TGTGCCATTACCGGGACAGGGGATTCGGAGCAGTACTTC. Its translation is CAITGTGDSEQYF.

The table lists this clonotype with a few counts. The chain joins TRBV27 to TRBJ2-4; D remains ambiguous. V dropped 3 bases and J dropped 2 bases, with 8 bases sitting between them. The CDR3 consists of 14 residues. The V gene's germline CDR1 is MNHEY and CDR2 SMNVEV (reference sequence). The chain's CDR3 is CASSFSVTKNIQYF. The CDR3 DNA sequence: TGTGCCAGCAGTTTTTCGGTCACCAAAAACATTCAGTACTTC.

V is TRBV6-2 or TRBV6-3 and J is TRBJ2-6; weak D call: TRBD2 (5 bases). The V end lost 3 bases, the J end lost 2 bases, and 11 bases lay between the germline ends. The CDR3 runs 16 residues. Germline lookup yields CDR1 MNHEY and CDR2 SVGEGT. CDR3: CASSYSPGTGANVLTF. For the CDR3, the DNA is TGTGCCAGCAGTTATTCTCCGGGGACTGGGGCCAACGTCCTGACTTTC.

The chain carries TRBV3-1 and TRBJ1-2; 8 nucleotides agree with TRBD1. The germline V gene has CDR1 LGHDT and CDR2 YNNKEL (reference sequence). The J segment lost 4 bases and the V segment lost 0 bases, leaving 4 bases of the junction unmatched. The length of the CDR3 is 15 residues. DNA for the CDR3: TGTGCCAGCAGCCAAGAAGGGGGACAGGCCTATGGCTACACCTTC. It codes for CASSQEGGQAYGYTF.

The chain joins TRBV12-3 or TRBV12-4 to TRBJ2-1; 11 positions agree with TRBD2. The CDR3 loop spans 18 amino acids. J was trimmed by 3 bases and V by 2 bases; bases with no gene match: 9. In DNA, the CDR3 is TGTGCCAGCAGTTTATGGGCTAGCGGGGGGCTTCTCTACAATGAGCAGTTCTTC. Its translation: CASSLWASGGLLYNEQFF.

The CDR3 region has the DNA TGTGCCAGCAGCTTGGGGACAGGGGGCGCGAACTCCTACGAGCAGTACTTC. Residues: CASSLGTGGANSYEQYF. The rearrangement links TRBV7-2 to TRBJ2-7, with 12 nucleotides matching TRBD1. The V and J ends lost 3 bases and 0 bases, in that order; junction bases with no gene match: 6. This CDR3 comprises 17 residues. Per germline, CDR1 SGHTA and CDR2 FQGNSA.

The V and J genes are TRBV7-2 and TRBJ1-3, with D perhaps TRBD1 (6 bases). This CDR3 is 15 amino acids long. Per the germline V gene, CDR1 is SGHTA and CDR2 is FQGNSA. V lost 3 bases and J lost 1, with 10 bases in between. CDR3 region: CASSLGARSGNTIYF. CDR3 nucleotides: TGTGCCAGCAGCTTGGGGGCCCGATCTGGAAACACCATATATTTT.

The chain carries TRBV11-1 and TRBJ2-1; 9 bases are a match to TRBD2. V shed 6 bases, J shed 9 bases, and the junction held 15 bases outside the gene matches. Germline lookup yields CDR1 SGHAT and CDR2 FQDESV (reference sequence). The length of the CDR3 is 16 residues. This CDR3 is CASSSLMASGNIEQFF. The CDR3 bases are TGTGCCAGCAGTTCTCTAATGGCTAGCGGGAATATTGAGCAGTTCTTC.

The chain uses TRBV4-3 and TRBJ2-1, with 9 bases matching TRBD2. The CDR3 length is 16 residues. CDR1 and CDR2 from the germline V gene are LGHNA and YSLEER. V trimming: 0 bases; J trimming: 4 bases; junction bases outside the gene matches: 4. The CDR3 coding sequence is TGCGCCAGCAGCCAAGAGCCGACTAGCGGATACAATGAGCAGTTCTTC. As protein: CASSQEPTSGYNEQFF.

The chain combines TRBV20-1 with TRBJ2-1; 9 bases are a match to TRBD2. CDR3 length: 16 amino acids. The germline gives CDR1 DFQATT, CDR2 SNEGSKA (reference sequence). V dropped 2 bases and J dropped 4; count of bases not matched to a gene: 9. CDR3 loop: CSARFPGLASYNEQFF. The CDR3 DNA sequence: TGCAGTGCTAGATTCCCGGGACTAGCCTCTTACAATGAGCAGTTCTTC.

V and J are TRBV9 and TRBJ2-5; 9 bases match TRBD1. Germline V lookup: CDR1 SGDLS, CDR2 YYNGEE. The V and J ends lost 3 bases and 5 bases, in that order; junction bases with no gene match: 5. The CDR3 has 14 amino acids. CDR3 region: CASSGGQGWETQYF. The CDR3 DNA is TGTGCCAGCAGCGGCGGACAGGGGTGGGAGACCCAGTACTTC.

In this sample, this clonotype turned up a few times. The rearrangement joins TRBV29-1 to TRBJ2-7; D could derive from TRBD1 or TRBD2 (7 bases each). V was pared by 4 bases and J by 6 bases, with 19 bases between. The germline CDR1 and CDR2 sequences are SQVTM and ANQGSEA. There are 14 residues in the CDR3. CDR3 sequence reads: CSVGGGGRTGEQYF. CDR3 DNA: TGCAGCGTTGGAGGGGGCGGGAGAACAGGCGAGCAGTACTTC.

Worth noting for this clonotype: The junction shows a germline mismatch at one end, possibly a read error. V is TRBV6-6 and J is TRBJ1-1; no clear D gene. The CDR3 totals 11 residues. Germline CDR1 reads MNHNY; CDR2 reads SVGAGI (reference sequence). The CDR3 DNA is TGTGCCAGCACTTACCGCAGTGAAGCTTTCTTT. Translated, it gives CASTYRSEAFF.

This sequence joins TRBV20-1 and TRBJ2-7; D call uncertain. Trimming stripped 0 bases from V and 3 bases from J, with 6 bases between. The CDR3 is made up of 12 amino acids. Germline V lookup: CDR1 DFQATT, CDR2 SNEGSKA (reference sequence). This CDR3 reads CSAREWGYEQYF. Written as DNA, the CDR3 is TGCAGTGCTAGAGAATGGGGCTACGAGCAGTACTTC.

This clonotype has just a few counts. This rearrangement joins TRBV5-1 to TRBJ2-1, with a tentative D call TRBD2 (7 bases). V lost 0 bases and J lost 6, with 13 bases in between. The CDR3 runs 15 residues. Looked up from germline, CDR1 is SGHRS and CDR2 is YFSETQ. CDR3 residues: CASSLAGAGVNEQFF. The CDR3 DNA follows: TGCGCCAGCAGCTTGGCAGGGGCGGGGGTCAATGAGCAGTTCTTC.

This rearrangement joins TRBV4-2 to TRBJ1-4, with D tentatively TRBD1 (6 bases). Germline values: CDR1 LGHNA, CDR2 YNFKEQ. V lost 0 bases and J 7 bases, leaving 21 bases between the germline ends. The CDR3 is 18 amino acids. CDR3 protein: CASSQDGGRGRVFEKLFF. The DNA for the CDR3 is TGTGCCAGCAGCCAAGATGGGGGCAGGGGCCGGGTCTTTGAAAAACTGTTTTTT.

Only one count was recorded for this clonotype. The rearrangement links TRBV27 to TRBJ2-7, with 9 bases that match TRBD1. V dropped 5 bases and J dropped 1; count of bases not matched to a gene: 9. CDR1 and CDR2 from the germline V gene are MNHEY and SMNVEV (reference sequence). The CDR3 sequence is 16 residues long. The chain's CDR3 is CASSPRGTGLSYEQYF. The DNA of the CDR3 is TGTGCCAGCAGTCCCCGGGGGACAGGGCTGTCCTACGAGCAGTACTTC.

Only a few counts were recorded for this clonotype. V and J are TRBV29-1 and TRBJ2-7; TRBD1 matches 11 bases. Germline V gene sequence: CDR1 SQVTM, CDR2 ANQGSEA. This CDR3 has 14 residues. Unmatched junction bases numbered 7, after V lost 4 bases and J lost 5 bases. The CDR3 reads CSVASQDRGHEQYF. CDR3 DNA: TGCAGCGTTGCTTCGCAGGACAGGGGGCACGAGCAGTACTTC.

The chain uses TRBV6-2 or TRBV6-3 and TRBJ2-3; D remains unclear. Germline V CDR1 and CDR2: MNHEY, SVGEGT. This CDR3 comprises 15 residues. Trimming shortened V by 5 bases and J by 1 base, and 13 bases separated the two germline ends. The CDR3 protein is CASSQLPGGTDTQYF. The CDR3 coding sequence is TGTGCCAGCAGTCAGCTCCCAGGTGGCACAGATACGCAGTATTTT.

The gene calls are TRBV12-3 or TRBV12-4 and TRBJ2-1; 8 nucleotides line up with TRBD2. The CDR3 totals 14 residues. Trimming removed 5 bases from V and 9 bases from J; junction bases left unmatched: 9. CDR3 in DNA: TGTGCCAGCAGTCGCGCGGGGGGTCTTACTGAGCAGTTCTTC. As protein: CASSRAGGLTEQFF.

This clonotype appeared a few times. The rearrangement uses TRBV4-3 and TRBJ1-1; 8 bases map to TRBD1. Looked up from germline, CDR1 is LGHNA and CDR2 is YSLEER. The CDR3 runs 15 residues. After removal of 0 bases from V and 1 base from J, the junction contained 1 base not matched to a gene. The CDR3 sequence: CASSQEGQGNTEAFF. The CDR3 DNA reads as TGCGCCAGCAGCCAAGAAGGACAGGGGAACACTGAAGCTTTCTTT.

The chain carries TRBV13 and TRBJ2-7; 9 bases fit TRBD1. The V gene end was trimmed by 3 bases and the J gene end by 8 bases; junction bases not matched to a gene: 11. The CDR3 extends over 15 amino acids. Per germline, CDR1 PRHDT and CDR2 FYEKMQ (reference sequence). CDR3 loop: CASSFTGTGKNKQYF. DNA of the CDR3: TGTGCCAGCAGCTTTACCGGGACAGGGAAGAATAAGCAGTACTTC.

This sequence joins TRBV19 and TRBJ2-7, with 12 positions matching TRBD1. V shed 7 bases, J shed 6 bases, and the junction held 7 bases outside the gene matches. Germline V gives CDR1 LNHDA, CDR2 SQIVND (reference sequence). The CDR3 totals 14 residues. The CDR3 sequence: CASNTGTGGGEQYF. DNA of the CDR3: TGTGCCAGTAATACTGGGACAGGGGGCGGCGAGCAGTACTTC.

The chain combines TRBV12-3 or TRBV12-4 with TRBJ2-2, with unresolved D. The CDR3 runs to 14 residues. V shed 2 bases and J shed 4 bases, with 8 bases lying between them. CDR3 amino acids: CASSLTSSTGELFF. CDR3 DNA: TGTGCCAGCAGTTTAACCAGCAGCACCGGGGAGCTGTTTTTT.

There are a few counts of this clonotype. The gene calls are TRBV7-8 and TRBJ2-7, with TRBD2 matching 10 bases. The trim removed 4 bases at V and 3 bases at J, leaving 9 bases unmatched. Germline V CDR1 and CDR2: SGHVS, FQNEAQ. This CDR3 has 16 amino acids. The CDR3 loop is CASSSLAGAQSYEQYF. The CDR3, as DNA: TGTGCCAGCAGCTCCCTAGCGGGGGCGCAGAGCTACGAGCAGTACTTC.